This T cell receptor beta chain was identified during a study of blood T cells in healthy people across ages. Study-wide points: Calculation of diversity from one million T cells yielded estimates considered to be underestimates.

Alongside a J-beta primer mix, a sample-barcoded 5' primer served in a second PCR lasting 7 to 11 cycles. One entry per CDR3 protein, called by TCRdb with MiXCR from the 5' RACE reads. The profile covers some 1.4 million distinct CDR3 sequences, with approximately 38% appearing a single time and 7.9% taken by the ten largest. This clonotype appeared a few times. Antigen: not known. Sequenced material: blood. The clonotype comes from a woman under 30 in good health.

CDR3 amino acids: CASSLTASGALTDTQYF. The CDR3 bases are TGTGCCAGCAGCTTAACGGCTAGCGGGGCCCTCACAGATACGCAGTATTTT. The rearrangement links TRBV7-9 to TRBJ2-3, with 9 bases lining up with TRBD2. CDR3 size: 17 residues. Germline V lookup: CDR1 SEHNR, CDR2 FQNEAQ (reference sequence). The trim removed 2 bases at V and 2 bases at J, leaving 8 bases unmatched.